Shown below are 24 T cell receptor beta chains from a single sample sequenced in a study of beta chain features in type 1 diabetes. The isolated RNA, all of it, was reverse transcribed, so expressed TCRB transcripts were what got sequenced. Some clones are missing from TCRdb's copy, which holds only in-frame ones; the method was immunoSEQ multiplex PCR. The repertoire holds roughly 380,000 clones, with 20% as singletons. Material for sequencing was naive CD4+ T cells from blood. The receptors were gathered from a woman aged 18-29 years in good health.

The chain carries TRBV5-1 and TRBJ2-7; TRBD1 agrees at 8 bases. The germline V gene encodes CDR1 SGHRS and CDR2 YFSETQ. CDR3 length: 13 amino acids. The V and J ends lost 0 bases and 6 bases, in that order; junction bases with no gene match: 2. The CDR3 region has the DNA TGCGCCAGCAGCTTGGACAGGGGGGCCGAGCAGTACTTC. Amino acids: CASSLDRGAEQYF.

This chain joins TRBV30 and TRBJ2-1, with TRBD1 identical over 9 bases. Germline trimming cut 3 bases from V and 15 bases from J; bases unmatched to any gene: 12. Germline CDR1 is GTSNPN and CDR2 is SVGIG (reference sequence). CDR3 length: 13 residues. This CDR3 reads CAWRGTGILRLFF. As DNA, the CDR3 is TGTGCCTGGAGGGGGACAGGGATCCTCCGGCTGTTCTTC.

This clone was detected only a few times. In the same sample, other DNA sequences code for this CDR3. In DNA, the CDR3 is TGTGCCAGTAGTATGGGACAGGGAGGTGAAAAACTGTTTTTT. The encoded protein is CASSMGQGGEKLFF. The rearrangement links TRBV19 to TRBJ1-4; the match to TRBD1 covers 9 bases. The trim removed 3 bases at V and 7 bases at J, leaving 3 bases unmatched. The CDR3 extends over 14 amino acids. Germline-derived CDR1 and CDR2 are LNHDA and SQIVND (reference sequence).

The CDR3 DNA sequence: TGTGCCAGCAGTCAAGACAGAACCTCTGGAAACACCATATATTTT. It is translated as CASSQDRTSGNTIYF. V is TRBV7-9 and J is TRBJ1-3; D possibly corresponds to TRBD1 (5 bases). The CDR3 has 15 amino acids. Per the germline V gene, CDR1 is SEHNR and CDR2 is FQNEAQ (reference sequence). Trimming took off 6 bases at V and 0 bases at J, with 12 bases between the two ends.

This clone has only a few counts. This chain joins TRBV2 and TRBJ1-2; the match to TRBD1 covers 8 bases. V dropped 7 bases and J dropped 5; count of bases not matched to a gene: 9. This CDR3 has 14 amino acids. Germline CDR1 reads SNHLY; CDR2 reads FYNNEI. The CDR3 reads CASTRDRGSYGYTF. DNA of the CDR3: TGTGCCAGCACCAGAGACAGGGGCTCGTATGGCTACACCTTC.

The chain recombines TRBV10-3 with TRBJ1-2; 10 bases agree with TRBD1. Losses at the gene ends were 7 bases for V and 7 bases for J; bases not matched to a gene: 3. The V gene's germline CDR1 is ENHRY and CDR2 SYGVKD. The CDR3 totals 12 residues. The CDR3 region is CAINRDRGGYTF. The CDR3 DNA follows: TGTGCCATCAACCGGGACAGGGGTGGCTACACCTTC.

This clone was seen a few times. The rearrangement joins TRBV30 to TRBJ1-1; D unclear. CDR1 is GTSNPN, CDR2 SVGIG, per germline (reference sequence). The CDR3 runs 11 residues. Trimming cost V 1 base and J 7 bases, with 7 bases left between them. The CDR3 region has the DNA TGTGCCTGGAGTGAAGAGGTTGAAGCTTTCTTT. This sequence encodes CAWSEEVEAFF.

The genes are TRBV2 and TRBJ1-5; D not resolved. CDR1 SNHLY and CDR2 FYNNEI come from the germline V gene. V was cut by 2 bases and J by 7 bases, with 15 bases left in between. CDR3 length: 15 amino acids. This chain's CDR3 is CASSEMRQVDQPQHF. The CDR3 coding sequence is TGTGCCAGCAGTGAAATGCGTCAGGTTGACCAGCCCCAGCATTTT.

J is TRBJ2-2 and V is TRBV2; D gene ambiguous. CDR1 is SNHLY, CDR2 FYNNEI, per germline. V was clipped by 3 bases and J by 1 base, with 6 bases between them. This CDR3 region has 14 residues. The CDR3 nucleotides read TGTGCCAGCAGTGACTCTATGAACACCGGGGAGCTGTTTTTT. Its protein product is CASSDSMNTGELFF.

The chain couples TRBV9 to TRBJ2-2, with a tentative D call TRBD1 (5 bases). Germline CDR1 reads SGDLS; CDR2 reads YYNGEE. Trimming took 6 bases from V and 4 from J, leaving 16 bases between them. The CDR3 is 15 residues long. CDR3: CASTEAGHLTGELFF. The DNA of the CDR3 is TGTGCCAGCACCGAAGCCGGACACCTCACCGGGGAGCTGTTTTTT.

V gene TRBV4-2 combines with J gene TRBJ2-3; 13 bases fit TRBD2. Germline assignment: CDR1 LGHNA and CDR2 YNFKEQ. V gave up 1 base and J gave up 4 bases; unmatched junction bases: 8. The CDR3 loop spans 18 amino acids. CDR3 sequence: CASSQGELGLAGADTQYF. The CDR3, as DNA: TGTGCCAGCAGCCAAGGGGAGCTAGGACTAGCGGGAGCAGATACGCAGTATTTT.

Here the CDR3 DNA reads TGTGCCAGCAGGGCTAACAGGGGTATGGACTATGGCTACACCTTC. Its protein is CASRANRGMDYGYTF. The chain employs TRBV6-4 and TRBJ1-2, with 7 bases matching TRBD1. The germline CDR1 and CDR2 sequences are MRHNA and SNTAGT. The CDR3 totals 15 residues. V gave up 6 bases and J gave up 3 bases; unmatched junction bases: 10.

J is TRBJ1-5 and V is TRBV19, with a possible D match to TRBD1 (6 bases). Germline V gene data show CDR1 as LNHDA and CDR2 as SQIVND (reference sequence). The CDR3 is made up of 13 amino acids. Deletions cut 5 bases from V and 7 bases from J, with 12 bases between. CDR3 protein: CASSQQGVQPQHF. The CDR3, as DNA: TGTGCCAGTAGTCAACAGGGAGTACAGCCCCAGCATTTT.

V usage is TRBV18 and J usage is TRBJ2-7; tentative D call: TRBD1 (6 bases). Germline V CDR1 and CDR2: KGHSH, LQKENI. The CDR3 is 14 residues long. V lost 6 bases, J lost 3 bases, and 15 bases lay in between. The CDR3 DNA reads TGTGCCAGCTCGCCAAACCGGGACAACTACGAGCAGTACTTC. It specifies CASSPNRDNYEQYF.

This chain connects TRBV5-1 to TRBJ2-3; 7 bases map to TRBD1. The germline V gene encodes CDR1 SGHRS and CDR2 YFSETQ. The CDR3 spans 13 residues. V lost 4 bases and J lost 5; bases outside the gene matches: 4. Here the CDR3 reads CASSVRDRDTQYF. Here the CDR3 DNA reads TGCGCCAGCAGCGTCCGGGACAGAGATACGCAGTATTTT.

This clone was observed a handful of times. The chain joins TRBV9 to TRBJ2-7, with 9 bases fitting TRBD2. The CDR3 is 17 residues long. V shed 4 bases, J shed 0 bases, and the junction held 11 bases outside the gene matches. Germline V gene lookup returns CDR1 SGDLS and CDR2 YYNGEE. The CDR3 protein is CASSPTLAGPSSYEQYF. CDR3 in DNA: TGTGCCAGCAGCCCCACCCTAGCGGGGCCGAGCTCCTACGAGCAGTACTTC. Together with reference TRBV9 and TRBJ2-7, the CDR3 gives the full variable domain: DSGVTQTPKHLITATGQRVTLRCSPRSGDLSVYWYQQSLDQGLQFLIQYYNGEERAKGNILERFSAQQFPDLHSELNLSSLELGDSALYFCASSPTLAGPSSYEQYFGPGTRLTVT.

This clone came up a few times. An end of the junction differs from the germline gene, which may be a read error. The chain couples TRBV6-5 to TRBJ1-2, with 9 bases matching TRBD1. Germline CDR1 reads MNHEY; CDR2 reads SVGAGI. The length of the CDR3 is 15 residues. CDR3 loop: CASSDSGQGSYGYTF. CDR3 nucleotide sequence: TGTGCCAGCAGTGACTCGGGACAGGGTTCCTATGGCTACACCTTC.

V usage is TRBV18 and J usage is TRBJ1-6; 11 bases agree with TRBD1. Unmatched junction bases numbered 8, after V lost 2 bases and J lost 5 bases. The CDR3 is made up of 18 amino acids. Germline lookup yields CDR1 KGHSH and CDR2 LQKENI. The CDR3 bases are TGTGCCAGCTCACCAGGGACAGGGGGGAGCTGGAATAATTCACCCCTCCACTTT. Amino acids: CASSPGTGGSWNNSPLHF.

The chain has TRBV5-4 and TRBJ2-6; 10 bases line up with TRBD1. Germline loops: CDR1 SGHNT, CDR2 YYREEE (reference sequence). V shed 3 bases and J 10 bases; nucleotides not matched to a gene: 4. This CDR3 region has 14 residues. The CDR3 DNA is TGTGCCAGCAGCTGGGGACAGGGGAAGAACGTCCTGACTTTC. Protein product: CASSWGQGKNVLTF.

The chain links TRBV7-9 to TRBJ1-5; D is undetermined. Germline V gene sequence: CDR1 SEHNR, CDR2 FQNEAQ (reference sequence). The length of the CDR3 is 12 residues. V lost 5 bases, J lost 1 base, and 3 bases lay in between. The CDR3 DNA is TGTGCCAGCAGCCGGAGCAATCAGCCCCAGCATTTT. This encodes CASSRSNQPQHF.

The chain employs TRBV14 and TRBJ2-3; D may be TRBD2 (6 bases). The CDR3 has 14 amino acids. The V gene's germline CDR1 is SGHDN and CDR2 FVKESK. Trimming stripped 0 bases from V and 8 bases from J, with 12 bases between. CDR3 sequence: CASSQDSGEATQYF. The DNA of the CDR3 is TGTGCCAGCAGCCAAGATTCGGGAGAGGCTACGCAGTATTTT.

The V call is TRBV29-1, the J call TRBJ2-3, with D perhaps TRBD1 (6 bases). The V gene's germline CDR1 is SQVTM and CDR2 ANQGSEA. This CDR3 region has 14 residues. The V end lost 4 bases, the J end lost 0 bases, and 11 bases lay between the germline ends. In nucleotides, the CDR3 is TGCAGCGTTGGAGGACAGTCCAGCACAGATACGCAGTATTTT. This translates into CSVGGQSSTDTQYF.

The rearrangement links TRBV14 to TRBJ2-1, with D tentatively TRBD2 (5 bases). From germline, CDR1 is SGHDN and CDR2 FVKESK. Trimming pared 9 bases from V and 7 bases from J, leaving 13 bases between. The CDR3 spans 12 residues. The CDR3 region is CASGPGMNEQFF. Written as DNA, the CDR3 is TGTGCCAGTGGACCGGGGATGAATGAGCAGTTCTTC. Supplemented by reference TRBV14 and TRBJ2-1, the full variable domain reads EAGVTQFPSHSVIEKGQTVTLRCDPISGHDNLYWYRRVMGKEIKFLLHFVKESKQDESGMPNNRFLAERTGGTYSTLKVQPAELEDSGVYFCASGPGMNEQFFGPGTRLTVL.

This clone has a handful of counts. V gene TRBV30 combines with J gene TRBJ1-1; weak D call: TRBD1 (5 bases). CDR3 length equals 13 residues. With 6 bases removed from V and 6 bases from J, the gap between germline ends came to 17 bases. Germline CDR1 reads GTSNPN; CDR2 reads SVGIG (reference sequence). CDR3 nucleotides: TGTGCCTGTATAGCAGGGAGGTTGCCTGAAGCTTTCTTT. It specifies CACIAGRLPEAFF.